This record concerns one T cell receptor beta chain sequence. Its antigen remains unknown. The data originate from a study of PD-1 blockade in mismatch repair-deficient tumors. The wider study: All were previously treated, progressing patients with about 12 mismatch repair-deficient cancer types.

The CDR3 spans 15 residues. Losses at the gene ends were 6 bases for V and 2 bases for J; bases not matched to a gene: 4. Looked up from germline, CDR1 is MNHEY and CDR2 is SVGAGI. Findings of the study overall: Tumor-resident clones, often undetectable pretreatment in blood, expanded then contracted after pembrolizumab.

All patients were mismatch repair deficient, assessed by either PCR or immunohistochemistry. Here immunoSEQ multiplex PCR was the method, and the copy in TCRdb shows in-frame clones only, minus some. The data show about 120,000 clones, about 86% seen once. V gene TRBV6-5 combines with J gene TRBJ2-6, with 7 bases fitting TRBD1. The origin of this receptor is an adult with mismatch repair-deficient cancer. The starting material was peripheral blood, obtained 44 weeks after starting pembrolizumab. In nucleotides, the CDR3 is TGTGCCAGCAGCCCGACAGGGACTGGGGCCAACGTCCTGACTTTC. Its translation is CASSPTGTGANVLTF.